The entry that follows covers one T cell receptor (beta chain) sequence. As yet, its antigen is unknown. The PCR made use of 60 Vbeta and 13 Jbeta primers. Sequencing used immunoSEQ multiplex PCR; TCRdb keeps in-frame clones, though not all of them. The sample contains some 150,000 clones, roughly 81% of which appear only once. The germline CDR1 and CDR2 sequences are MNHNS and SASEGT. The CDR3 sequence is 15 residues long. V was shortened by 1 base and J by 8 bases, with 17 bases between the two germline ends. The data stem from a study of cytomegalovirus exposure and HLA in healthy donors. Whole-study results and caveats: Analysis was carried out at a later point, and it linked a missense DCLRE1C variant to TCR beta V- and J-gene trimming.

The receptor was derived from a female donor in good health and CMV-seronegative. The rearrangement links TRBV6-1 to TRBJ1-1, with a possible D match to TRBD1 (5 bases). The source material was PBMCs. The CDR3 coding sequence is TGTGCCAGCAGTGAAGGAGCGGGGGGACGTTCGGAAGCTTTCTTT. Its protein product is CASSEGAGGRSEAFF.